Presented here are 14 T cell receptor beta chains from one specimen sequenced in a study of blood T cell repertoires in COVID-19. The protocol was immunoSEQ multiplex PCR, while the TCRdb copy is restricted to in-frame clones and leaves out a portion. Of 200,000 to 250,000 clones in the sample, about 90% were seen once. Sequenced input: PBMCs or T cells enriched from blood (not recorded which). The receptors shown here come from a woman aged 30 to 39 who had been exposed to COVID-19.

This sequence joins TRBV2 and TRBJ1-1, with D tentatively TRBD1 (5 bases). CDR1 is SNHLY and CDR2 is FYNNEI in the germline V gene. The CDR3 length is 14 residues. The V and J ends lost 5 bases and 0 bases respectively, with 10 bases between them. The CDR3, as DNA: TGTGCCAGCAGTTTTGACAGATTGAACACTGAAGCTTTCTTT. It yields the protein CASSFDRLNTEAFF.

The chain recombines TRBV25-1 with TRBJ2-7, with 8 positions matching TRBD2. This CDR3 comprises 14 residues. Germline lookup yields CDR1 MGHDK and CDR2 SYGVNS. Losses at the gene ends were 2 bases for V and 5 bases for J; bases not matched to a gene: 5. The CDR3 DNA is TGTGCCAGCAGTGAAACGGTTAGCGGGAACGAGCAGTACTTC. It yields the protein CASSETVSGNEQYF.

This clone turned up a few times. This sequence joins TRBV5-4 and TRBJ2-7; tentatively, D is TRBD2 (5 bases). The CDR3 contains 13 residues. V lost 4 bases and J lost 5, with 13 bases in between. Germline lookup yields CDR1 SGHNT and CDR2 YYREEE (reference sequence). In nucleotides, the CDR3 is TGTGCCAGCAGCCCATCTGCGCGGGACGAGCAGTACTTC. It yields the protein CASSPSARDEQYF.

CDR3 loop: CASSYPVPMAQHF. The DNA for the CDR3 is TGTGCCAGCAGTTACCCCGTTCCTATGGCCCAGCATTTT. This chain joins TRBV27 and TRBJ1-5; D not resolved. CDR3 length equals 13 residues. Germline V lookup: CDR1 MNHEY, CDR2 SMNVEV (reference sequence). V lost 4 bases and J lost 11, with 15 bases in between.

J is TRBJ2-7 and V is TRBV5-4; D may be TRBD1 (6 bases). Trimming removed 4 bases from V and 0 bases from J, with 17 bases in between. The CDR3 extends over 16 amino acids. Germline V gene sequence: CDR1 SGHNT, CDR2 YYREEE (reference sequence). The CDR3 spells CASSVIGTPNSYEQYF. The CDR3 DNA sequence: TGTGCCAGCAGCGTGATCGGGACACCTAACTCCTACGAGCAGTACTTC.

This clone was recorded once. V gene TRBV23-1 combines with J gene TRBJ2-7, with D uncertain. TRBV23-1 is an ORF, with its function uncertain. V lost 0 bases, J lost 1 base, and 7 bases lay in between. The CDR3 is 14 residues long. The CDR3 DNA is TGCGCCAGCAGTCAATCAACCAGATCCTACGAGCAGTACTTC. This translates into CASSQSTRSYEQYF.

J is TRBJ1-5 and V is TRBV6-5, with TRBD1 matching over 9 bases. J lost 6 bases, V lost 6 bases, and 9 bases had no gene match. CDR3 length: 15 residues. CDR1 and CDR2 from the germline V gene are MNHEY and SVGAGI. The CDR3 protein is CASSRDRERGQPQHF. The CDR3 region has the DNA TGTGCCAGCAGCCGGGACAGGGAAAGGGGTCAGCCCCAGCATTTT.

The rearrangement uses TRBV10-3 and TRBJ1-3; D remains unclear. The length of the CDR3 is 15 residues. Germline loops: CDR1 ENHRY, CDR2 SYGVKD. Trimming stripped 0 bases from V and 1 base from J, with 7 bases between. The CDR3 here is CAISESATSGNTIYF. CDR3 sequence (DNA): TGTGCCATCAGTGAGTCGGCGACTTCTGGAAACACCATATATTTT.

The CDR3 DNA follows: TGTGCCAGCAGTTTAGCCAGGGCTAACTATGGCTACACCTTC. Translated, it gives CASSLARANYGYTF. The rearrangement uses TRBV28 and TRBJ1-2, with D perhaps TRBD1 (5 bases). Germline V CDR1 and CDR2: MDHEN, SYDVKM. V was cut by 2 bases and J by 0 bases, with 7 bases left in between. The CDR3 loop spans 14 amino acids.

This rearrangement joins TRBV3-1 (or the pseudogene TRBV3-2) to TRBJ2-2, with TRBD2 as a possible D gene (5 bases). V was shortened by 3 bases and J by 8 bases, with 13 bases between the two germline ends. CDR3 length: 14 amino acids. Germline V CDR1 and CDR2: LGHDT, YNNKEL (reference sequence). The CDR3: CASSHSAPGGELFF. The CDR3 region has the DNA TGTGCCAGCAGCCACTCTGCCCCGGGGGGGGAGCTGTTTTTT.

There are a few counts of this clone. J is TRBJ2-1 and V is TRBV5-1; 13 nucleotides line up with TRBD2. CDR1 and CDR2 (germline): SGHRS, YFSETQ. V lost 1 base to trimming and J lost 5 bases; unmatched junction nucleotides: 9. CDR3 length equals 18 residues. CDR3 sequence (DNA): TGCGCCAGCAGCTTGACTAGCGGGAGGGCCTTTGGTGACAATGAGCAGTTCTTC. Translated: CASSLTSGRAFGDNEQFF.

The chain has TRBV5-5 and TRBJ2-3; possible D gene TRBD2, 5 bases. Trimming removed 4 bases from V and 6 bases from J, with 15 bases in between. The CDR3 consists of 14 residues. The germline gives CDR1 SGHKS, CDR2 YYEKEE (reference sequence). CDR3 DNA sequence: TGTGCCAGCAGCGCCGGGAACCGCGGGGATACGCAGTATTTT. It encodes CASSAGNRGDTQYF. The full variable domain, its missing parts supplied by reference TRBV5-5 and TRBJ2-3, is DAGVTQSPTHLIKTRGQQVTLRCSPISGHKSVSWYQQVLGQGPQFIFQYYEKEERGRGNFPDRFSARQFPNYSSELNVNALLLGDSALYLCASSAGNRGDTQYFGPGTRLTVL.

The gene calls are TRBV19 and TRBJ1-1, with D unresolved. V lost 1 base to trimming and J lost 3 bases, with 6 bases between them. Germline CDR1 reads LNHDA; CDR2 reads SQIVND (reference sequence). The CDR3 sequence is 13 residues long. DNA for the CDR3: TGTGCCAGTAGTATAGCTGGGCACACTGAAGCTTTCTTT. It yields the protein CASSIAGHTEAFF.

The chain employs TRBV24-1 and TRBJ1-2; 7 nucleotides agree with TRBD1. In germline, CDR1 is KGHDR, CDR2 SFDVKD. With V trimmed by 3 bases and J by 8 bases, 5 bases remained unmatched. There are 13 residues in the CDR3. The CDR3 here is CATSDTTGRGYTF. The CDR3 nucleotides read TGTGCCACCAGTGATACGACAGGGCGCGGCTACACCTTC.